This is a list of T cell receptor beta chains from one sample in a study of blood T cell repertoires in COVID-19. Profiled with immunoSEQ multiplex PCR; TCRdb holds only in-frame clones, not every one. The sample holds some 67,000 clones, around nine tenths seen once. The sequencing sample was made of peripheral blood. The receptors here all came from a woman aged 80 or older with acute or convalescent COVID-19. CDR3s include the opening cysteine and the closing phenylalanine or tryptophan. The order of the fields is V gene, clone size, J gene, D gene, CDR3 protein, CDR3 DNA. A D gene is named only where the DNA matches it firmly. Clone sizes are given selectively: once, few, many, or a class where the clone is expanded.

>TRBV19|-|TRBJ1-2|TRBD1
CASRTGGNYGYTF
TGTGCCAGCCGGACAGGGGGCAACTATGGCTACACCTTC
>TRBV28|-|TRBJ1-2|TRBD1
CASSRQGYGYTF
TGTGCCAGCAGCCGACAGGGGTATGGCTACACCTTC
>TRBV6-5|-|TRBJ2-5|-
CASSYGRPGTQYF
TGTGCCAGCAGTTACGGGAGGCCGGGGACCCAGTACTTC
>TRBV2|-|TRBJ2-7|-
CASRGLATAHEQYF
TGTGCCAGCAGGGGCCTAGCGACTGCTCACGAGCAGTACTTC
>TRBV27|-|TRBJ1-1|-
CASSETKNTEAFF
TGTGCCAGCAGTGAGACAAAAAACACTGAAGCTTTCTTT
>TRBV27|-|TRBJ1-1|-
CASSFAGGTEAFF
TGTGCCAGCAGTTTCGCGGGCGGGACTGAAGCTTTCTTT
>TRBV15|-|TRBJ2-7|-
CATSRDVYLSEQYF
TGTGCCACCAGCAGAGACGTCTATCTCTCCGAGCAGTACTTC
>TRBV5-1|-|TRBJ2-1|TRBD2
CASSAGGANEQFF
TGCGCCAGCAGCGCGGGGGGCGCGAATGAGCAGTTCTTC
>TRBV24-1|-|TRBJ2-3|-
CATSEPTRGTDTQYF
TGTGCCACCAGTGAGCCCACCAGGGGTACAGATACGCAGTATTTT
>TRBV11-1|-|TRBJ2-3|TRBD2
CASTSGAFTDTQYF
TGTGCCAGCACCAGCGGGGCTTTCACAGATACGCAGTATTTT
>TRBV9|-|TRBJ1-1|-
CASSVDGQGAAFF
TGTGCCAGCAGCGTAGATGGGCAGGGTGCAGCTTTCTTT
>TRBV4-1|-|TRBJ2-7|TRBD1
CASSQADRGPYEQYF
TGCGCCAGCAGCCAAGCTGACAGGGGACCCTACGAGCAGTACTTC
>TRBV3-1/TRBV3-2|-|TRBJ1-5|-
CASSQVLGLNQPQHF
TGTGCCAGCAGCCAAGTGTTGGGGCTAAATCAGCCCCAGCATTTT
>TRBV15|-|TRBJ2-2|-
CATSGRVLTGELFF
TGTGCCACCAGCGGCCGGGTCCTAACCGGGGAGCTGTTTTTT
>TRBV4-2|once|TRBJ1-1|-
CASSQDRGDENTEAFF
TGTGCCAGCAGCCAAGACAGGGGCGATGAGAACACTGAAGCTTTCTTT
>TRBV30|-|TRBJ1-3|-
CAWSVAGAGNTIYF
TGTGCCTGGAGTGTAGCGGGCGCTGGAAACACCATATATTTT
>TRBV30|-|TRBJ1-3|-
CAWSVRGLGGNTIYF
TGTGCCTGGAGTGTACGTGGGTTGGGCGGAAACACCATATATTTT
>TRBV9|-|TRBJ1-1|-
CASSVGQMNTEAFF
TGTGCCAGCAGCGTTGGACAAATGAACACTGAAGCTTTCTTT
>TRBV10-3|-|TRBJ1-1|-
CAISGPGKVEAFF
TGTGCCATCAGTGGACCAGGGAAGGTTGAAGCTTTCTTT
>TRBV3-1/TRBV3-2|-|TRBJ1-1|-
CASSPLSGNTEAFF
TGTGCCAGCAGCCCTCTTTCCGGGAACACTGAAGCTTTCTTT
>TRBV9|-|TRBJ1-2|TRBD1
CASSSRPRDRGGGYTF
TGTGCCAGCAGCTCCCGACCTCGCGACAGGGGGGGTGGCTACACCTTC
>TRBV24-1|few|TRBJ2-7|-
CAPRGHYLYEQYF
TGTGCCCCCCGGGGACATTACCTCTACGAGCAGTACTTC
>TRBV28|-|TRBJ2-1|TRBD2
CASSLYGSGVYNEQFF
TGTGCCAGCAGTTTATATGGTAGCGGGGTTTACAATGAGCAGTTCTTC
>TRBV9|-|TRBJ2-7|TRBD1
CASSPGTGFSEQYF
TGTGCCAGCAGCCCAGGGACAGGGTTTAGCGAGCAGTACTTC
>TRBV10-1|-|TRBJ1-1|-
CASSLQGMNTEAFF
TGCGCCAGCAGCCTACAGGGTATGAACACTGAAGCTTTCTTT
>TRBV5-1|-|TRBJ1-1|TRBD1
CASSPEGAWTEAFF
TGCGCCAGCAGCCCGGAGGGGGCGTGGACTGAAGCTTTCTTT
>TRBV15|-|TRBJ2-7|TRBD1
CATSSRDRGSEEQYF
TGTGCCACCAGCTCTCGGGACAGGGGATCCGAGGAGCAGTACTTC
>TRBV9|-|TRBJ1-6|TRBD1
CASSLRAGGIDNSPLHF
TGTGCCAGCAGCCTCAGAGCAGGGGGCATAGATAATTCACCCCTCCACTTT
>TRBV7-9|-|TRBJ1-6|-
CASSLAAGLRNSPLHF
TGTGCCAGCAGCTTAGCGGCAGGCCTTCGAAATTCACCCCTCCACTTT
>TRBV5-6|-|TRBJ2-7|TRBD2
CASSRSGLAGAYEQYF
TGTGCCAGCAGCAGAAGCGGACTAGCGGGGGCCTACGAGCAGTACTTC
>TRBV18|few|TRBJ1-1|-
CASSPTGGNTEAFF
TGTGCCAGCTCACCAACGGGGGGAAACACTGAAGCTTTCTTT
>TRBV5-6|-|TRBJ1-2|-
CASSYGGTSDGYTF
TGTGCCAGCAGCTACGGCGGGACGTCGGATGGCTACACCTTC
>TRBV28|-|TRBJ2-2|-
CASRVPGVTGELFF
TGTGCCAGCAGGGTACCAGGGGTTACCGGGGAGCTGTTTTTT
>TRBV9|-|TRBJ2-3|-
CASSVGASASTDTQYF
TGTGCCAGCAGCGTAGGGGCTAGCGCTAGCACAGATACGCAGTATTTT
>TRBV2|-|TRBJ1-6|-
CASSEGPGVGSPLHF
TGTGCCAGCAGTGAAGGGCCGGGTGTGGGTTCACCCCTCCACTTT
>TRBV29-1|-|TRBJ2-2|-
CSVVVGGLGGELFF
TGCAGCGTTGTAGTGGGGGGGCTAGGCGGGGAGCTGTTTTTT
>TRBV3-1/TRBV3-2|-|TRBJ2-3|-
CASSHPSTDTQYF
TGTGCCAGCAGCCATCCTAGCACAGATACGCAGTATTTT
>TRBV2|-|TRBJ2-1|TRBD1
CASSEKDRGIEQFF
TGTGCCAGCAGTGAAAAGGACAGGGGTATTGAGCAGTTCTTC
>TRBV4-1|-|TRBJ1-4|-
CASSQGMRSATNEKLFF
TGCGCCAGCAGCCAAGGGATGAGGAGCGCAACTAATGAAAAACTGTTTTTT
>TRBV4-3|-|TRBJ2-1|TRBD2
CASSQGPGLANEQFF
TGCGCCAGCAGCCAGGGGCCGGGACTAGCGAATGAGCAGTTCTTC
>TRBV6-1|-|TRBJ1-6|TRBD1
CASSEAPGTGQTHF
TGTGCCAGCAGTGAAGCGCCAGGGACAGGTCAAACCCACTTT
>TRBV28|-|TRBJ2-1|-
CASSSRAYNEQFF
TGTGCCAGCAGCAGCAGGGCATACAATGAGCAGTTCTTC